This TCR beta chain was identified in a study of blood T cell repertoires in COVID-19. Study context: The United States, Italy and Spain supplied acute and convalescent COVID-19 samples.

Original processing notes: Amplification of reference gene primers was used by the study to estimate nucleated cell counts. Assay used: immunoSEQ multiplex PCR; TCRdb lists only in-frame clones, some missing. V, J and clone size reflect that table, while D and trimming were determined from the DNA. The data contain more than 150,000 clones, over 60% of them singletons. V was cut by 4 bases and J by 4 bases, with 14 bases left in between. In germline, CDR1 is SGHTA, CDR2 FQGTGA. The CDR3 runs 15 residues. Sample: peripheral blood. This chain joins TRBV7-3 and TRBJ2-1; unclear D gene. This receptor was taken from a woman in her seventies with acute or convalescent COVID-19. This chain's CDR3 is CASSSLLTGYNEQFF. The CDR3 DNA reads as TGTGCCAGCAGCTCCCTCCTGACTGGGTACAATGAGCAGTTCTTC.